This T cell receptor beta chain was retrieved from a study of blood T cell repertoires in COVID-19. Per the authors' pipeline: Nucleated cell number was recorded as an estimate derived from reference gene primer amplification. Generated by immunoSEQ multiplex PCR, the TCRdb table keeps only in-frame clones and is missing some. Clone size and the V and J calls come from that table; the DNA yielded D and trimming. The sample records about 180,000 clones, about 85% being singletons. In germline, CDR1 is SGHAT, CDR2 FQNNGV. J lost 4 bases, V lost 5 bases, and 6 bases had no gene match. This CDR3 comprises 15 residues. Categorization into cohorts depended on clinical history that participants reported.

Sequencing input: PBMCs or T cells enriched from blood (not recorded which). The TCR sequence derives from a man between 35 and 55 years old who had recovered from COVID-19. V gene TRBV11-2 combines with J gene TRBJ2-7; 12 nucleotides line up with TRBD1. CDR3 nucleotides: TGTGCCAGCAGCGGAGGGACAGGGGGCGCGTACGAGCAGTACTTC. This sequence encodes CASSGGTGGAYEQYF.